This TCR beta chain was observed in a study of blood T cells in healthy people across ages (dated by TCRdb to the mid-2010s). At the level of the whole study: Template switching captured roughly one uniquely barcoded TCR beta cDNA molecule per two T cells in model experiments. Using the same blood draw, the study looked at two additional independent replicas of 1 million unique cDNA reads for two donors, one aged 18 to 29 and the other aged 80 or older. Age-related changes in TCR beta repertoire diversity were measured in the study by deep sequencing normalized with unique cDNA molecular identifiers. To avoid experimental bias, donors of different ages were spread randomly across the sequencing lanes. The donors were split into four age groups: young (average about 15 years), middle-aged (nearly 40), aged (more than 55) and long-lived (over 80).

The CDR3 runs 11 amino acids, cysteine and phenylalanine included. The retained sequence is limited to the CDR3, 33 bases, with the frame set at the first base. Trimming at the junction amounts to 7 bases on V and 7 bases on J, and the germline ends lie 11 bases apart. CDR1 SQVTM and CDR2 ANQGSEA are derived from the germline V gene. The method was 5' RACE. A second roughly 6 to 12 cycle PCR used a sample-barcoded 5' primer and a J-beta primer mix. A unique molecular identifier was introduced onto each TCR beta cDNA molecule by a template-switch 5' adaptor carrying 12 random nucleotides. Each sample yielded at least 3 million CDR3-containing paired-end reads. First-strand cDNA synthesis was performed from all RNA using the Mint cDNA synthesis kit, with priming by a TRBC-specific oligonucleotide. After uracil-DNA glycosylase treatment, a first 18-cycle PCR used universal primers M1SS and BC2_uni_R on all cDNA. In the original analysis: For normalization, 1 million high-quality reads were randomly selected from each sample, with every read carrying a distinct molecular identifier. Instead of being binned into consensus sequences, reads with shared molecular identifiers were discarded. CDR3 identification, clonotype clustering and error correction used MiTCR with a Q25 quality threshold and the strictest error-elimination algorithm. A nonparametric unseen species model with Euler transformation was used to estimate a lower bound on total TCR beta diversity. TCRdb reworked the public reads: Q25 trimming with fastp, MiXCR clone assembly, productive beta chains retained. Rows merge per CDR3 protein into single entries with the most common DNA and genes. The V and J calls were determined by TCRdb, not by the authors. Across this sample there are fewer than 2 million distinct CDR3 sequences, with roughly 43% seen only once. Of the sample, roughly 24% falls within the top ten clones.

Concerning this clonotype: Its antigen remains undetermined. Nothing much larger sits one base from this clone, and base qualities are not available.

What the study reported, not specific to this receptor: A strong correlation was found between observed TCR beta diversity and the percentage of naive T cells measured by flow cytometry. Compared with the aged group, the long-lived group had more naive CD4+ T cells, fewer expanded clones and increased TCR diversity, a pattern suggesting age selection. Donor CMV infection status was unknown, potentially confounding age-related changes in expanded clonotypes. Observed TCR beta diversity per million T cells fell roughly linearly with age, and a significant reduction was already apparent by age around 40. Bulk unsorted PBMC profiling prevented conclusive comparison of naive and antigen-experienced compartments. Estimates of total diversity based on one million sequenced T cells were considered lower bounds and underestimates.

The donors were 40 or so Caucasian individuals from Russia, aged about 6 to 95 years, who were systemically healthy. Each donor gave ten milliliters of peripheral blood, collected into EDTA-treated Vacutainer tubes. Ficoll-Paque density-gradient centrifugation was used to isolate PBMCs, with at least 7 million per sample. Total RNA was extracted from PBMCs with Trizol reagent, with at least 6 micrograms obtained per sample. Naive CD45RAhigh/CD27high T cell percentages were measured by flow cytometry on a PBMC aliquot from every donor. The chain was built from TRBV29-1 and TRBJ2-1, and possibly TRBD2, on 5 matching bases. Specimen: blood. The sequence derives from a human donor in good health. Here the CDR3 is given as CSAVRGNEQFF. Here is the DNA: TGCAGCGCCGTAAGAGGGAATGAGCAGTTCTTC.